The clone carrying this T cell receptor (beta chain) occurred once. The antigen remains unidentified. Libraries were prepared by immunoSEQ multiplex PCR; TCRdb keeps only in-frame clonotypes and omits some of them. Among about 15,000 clones, approximately 78% were seen once, and the ten largest hold around 40%. This record comes from a study of OX40 agonist ivuxolimab in advanced cancers. Study background: Patients received ivuxolimab, an intravenous treatment, every 2 weeks at 0.01 to 10 mg/kg. Cohort: approximately 83% men, mean age approximately 60, aged about 20 to 80.

Germline V gene lookup returns CDR1 SGHAT and CDR2 FQNNGV. CDR3 length: 13 residues. V was shortened by 3 bases and J by 7 bases, with 12 bases between the two germline ends. The study's findings and limits: Which antigen the expanded peripheral T cells recognized is unknown. A proportion of nonresponders additionally exhibited low normalized T-cell clonal expansion.

The chain recombines TRBV11-2 with TRBJ1-1; D unclear. Sequenced material: CD4+ or CD8+ T cells sorted from blood, taken in a trial of the OX40 agonist ivuxolimab. The receptor comes from an adult with an advanced solid tumor such as melanoma, head and neck, liver or kidney cancer. DNA for the CDR3: TGTGCCAGCAGCTTCGGAGGGTCTGGTGAAGCTTTCTTT. Translated, it gives CASSFGGSGEAFF. Full variable domain (remainder filled in from reference TRBV11-2 and TRBJ1-1): EAGVAQSPRYKIIEKRQSVAFWCNPISGHATLYWYQQILGQGPKLLIQFQNNGVVDDSQLPKDRFSAERLKGVDSTLKIQPAKLEDSAVYLCASSFGGSGEAFFGQGTRLTVV.